This is a list of T cell receptor beta chains from one sample in a study of blood T cell repertoires in COVID-19. The data were produced by immunoSEQ multiplex PCR, yet TCRdb's version contains in-frame clones alone and is incomplete. The sample lists 95,000 to 120,000 clones; more than 70% were seen once. Material: peripheral blood. These receptors were obtained from a woman aged 55-69 years with COVID-19, enrolled during active disease. Each CDR3 is given with its conserved first and last residue. A D gene is named only where the DNA matches it firmly. Size is stated for part of the rows, as once, few or many counts, or as a class when the clone is expanded.

clone size: NA; J gene: TRBJ2-1; D gene: NA; V gene: TRBV19; CDR3 DNA: TGTGCCAGTAGTATAGTAGGAGACAGATCCTACAATGAGCAGTTCTTC; CDR3 protein: CASSIVGDRSYNEQFF
clone size: once; J gene: TRBJ2-1; D gene: TRBD1; V gene: TRBV3-1/TRBV3-2; CDR3 DNA: TGTGCCAGCAGCCTCCGGGACAGGAGGGGCAATGAGCAGTTCTTC; CDR3 protein: CASSLRDRRGNEQFF
clone size: NA; J gene: TRBJ1-2; D gene: TRBD1; V gene: TRBV7-2; CDR3 DNA: TGTGCCAGCAGCTTAGCGGGGACAGCGACTAACTATGGCTACACCTTC; CDR3 protein: CASSLAGTATNYGYTF
clone size: NA; J gene: TRBJ1-5; D gene: NA; V gene: TRBV19; CDR3 DNA: TGTGCCAGTAGTCCCCACAACGGCAATCAGCCCCAGCATTTT; CDR3 protein: CASSPHNGNQPQHF
clone size: NA; J gene: TRBJ2-7; D gene: NA; V gene: TRBV6-2/TRBV6-3; CDR3 DNA: TGTGCCAGCAGTTACGAGGGATACGAGCAGTACTTC; CDR3 protein: CASSYEGYEQYF
clone size: NA; J gene: TRBJ2-7; D gene: TRBD2; V gene: TRBV27; CDR3 DNA: TGTGCCAGCAGTTCCCAGACTAGCGGGGGACCCTACGAGCAGTACTTC; CDR3 protein: CASSSQTSGGPYEQYF
clone size: once; J gene: TRBJ2-5; D gene: TRBD1; V gene: TRBV6-2/TRBV6-3; CDR3 DNA: TGTGCCAGCAACCCAGGGGGAAACGAAGAGACCCAGTACTTC; CDR3 protein: CASNPGGNEETQYF
clone size: NA; J gene: TRBJ2-1; D gene: NA; V gene: TRBV7-9; CDR3 DNA: TGTGCCAGCAGCTTAGGCATTAGCGAGTACTACAATGAGCAGTTCTTC; CDR3 protein: CASSLGISEYYNEQFF
clone size: NA; J gene: TRBJ1-1; D gene: NA; V gene: TRBV9; CDR3 DNA: TGTGCCAGCAGCAGGAGCGGAAACACTGAAGCTTTCTTT; CDR3 protein: CASSRSGNTEAFF
clone size: NA; J gene: TRBJ1-4; D gene: NA; V gene: TRBV6-5; CDR3 DNA: TGTGCCAGCAGTCTCCGACAGGTCTCGGATGAAAAACTGTTTTTT; CDR3 protein: CASSLRQVSDEKLFF
clone size: NA; J gene: TRBJ1-1; D gene: NA; V gene: TRBV7-2; CDR3 DNA: TGTGCCAGCAGCCAAACAGTGAACACTGAAGCTTTCTTT; CDR3 protein: CASSQTVNTEAFF
clone size: once; J gene: TRBJ1-1; D gene: TRBD1; V gene: TRBV14; CDR3 DNA: TGTGCCAGCAGCCAATTCCCAGGGGGCAAGGGGAACACTGAAGCTTTCTTT; CDR3 protein: CASSQFPGGKGNTEAFF
clone size: few; J gene: TRBJ1-2; D gene: NA; V gene: TRBV6-1; CDR3 DNA: TGTGCCAGCAGTGAACTCGGACACGACCCAGCTAACTATGGCTACACCTTC; CDR3 protein: CASSELGHDPANYGYTF
clone size: NA; J gene: TRBJ2-1; D gene: NA; V gene: TRBV10-3; CDR3 DNA: TGTGCCATCGGGGAAAGCGGTTATTACAATGAGCAGTTCTTC; CDR3 protein: CAIGESGYYNEQFF
clone size: NA; J gene: TRBJ1-3; D gene: NA; V gene: TRBV4-3; CDR3 DNA: TGCGCCAGCAGCCAAGATTTTAGAAACACCATATATTTT; CDR3 protein: CASSQDFRNTIYF
clone size: NA; J gene: TRBJ2-7; D gene: TRBD2; V gene: TRBV5-1; CDR3 DNA: TGCGCCAGCAGCACTAGCGGGGGCTCCTACGAGCAGTACTTC; CDR3 protein: CASSTSGGSYEQYF
clone size: NA; J gene: TRBJ1-5; D gene: TRBD1; V gene: TRBV19; CDR3 DNA: TGTGCCAGTAGTACATTGGGACAGGGCACGGGCCAGCCCCAGCATTTT; CDR3 protein: CASSTLGQGTGQPQHF